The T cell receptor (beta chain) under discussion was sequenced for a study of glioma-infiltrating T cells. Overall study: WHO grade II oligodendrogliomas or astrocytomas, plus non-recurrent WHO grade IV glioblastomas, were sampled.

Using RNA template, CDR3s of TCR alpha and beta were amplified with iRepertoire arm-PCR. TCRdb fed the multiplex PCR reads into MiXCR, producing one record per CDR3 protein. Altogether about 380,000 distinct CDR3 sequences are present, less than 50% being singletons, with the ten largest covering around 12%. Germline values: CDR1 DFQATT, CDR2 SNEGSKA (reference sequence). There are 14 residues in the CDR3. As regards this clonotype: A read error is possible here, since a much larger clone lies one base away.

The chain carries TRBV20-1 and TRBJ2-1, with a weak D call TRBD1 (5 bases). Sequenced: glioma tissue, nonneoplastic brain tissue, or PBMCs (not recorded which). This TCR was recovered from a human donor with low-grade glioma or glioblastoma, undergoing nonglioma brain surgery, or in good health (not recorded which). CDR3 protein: CSAIGASSYDEQFF. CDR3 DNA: TGCAGTGCTATTGGGGCAAGCTCCTACGATGAGCAGTTCTTC.